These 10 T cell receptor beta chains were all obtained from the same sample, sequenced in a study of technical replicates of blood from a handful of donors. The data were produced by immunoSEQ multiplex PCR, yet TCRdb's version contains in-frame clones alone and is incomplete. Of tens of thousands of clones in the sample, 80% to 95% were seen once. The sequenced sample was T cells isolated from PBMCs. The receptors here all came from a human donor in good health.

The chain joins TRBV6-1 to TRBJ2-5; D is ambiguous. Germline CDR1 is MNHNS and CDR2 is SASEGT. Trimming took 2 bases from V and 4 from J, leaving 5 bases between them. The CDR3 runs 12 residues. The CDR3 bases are TGTGCCAGCAGTGAAACTTCAGAGACCCAGTACTTC. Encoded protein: CASSETSETQYF.

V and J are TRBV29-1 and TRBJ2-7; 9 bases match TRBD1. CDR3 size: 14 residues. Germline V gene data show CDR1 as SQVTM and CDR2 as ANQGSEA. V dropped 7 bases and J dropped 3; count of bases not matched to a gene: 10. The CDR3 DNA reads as TGCAGCGAAGCCCCGGGACAGGGCAGCTACGAGCAGTACTTC. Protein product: CSEAPGQGSYEQYF.

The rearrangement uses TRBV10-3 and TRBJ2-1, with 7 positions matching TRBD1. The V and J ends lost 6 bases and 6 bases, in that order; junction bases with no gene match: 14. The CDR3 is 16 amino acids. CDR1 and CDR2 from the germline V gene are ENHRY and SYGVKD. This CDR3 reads CAIRISGTETFNEQFF. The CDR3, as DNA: TGTGCCATCAGGATCTCCGGGACAGAGACCTTCAATGAGCAGTTCTTC.

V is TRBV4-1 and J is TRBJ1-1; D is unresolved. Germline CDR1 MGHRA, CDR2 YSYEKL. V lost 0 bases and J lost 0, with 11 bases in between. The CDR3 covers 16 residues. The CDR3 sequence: CASSQEAGSMNTEAFF. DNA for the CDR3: TGCGCCAGCAGCCAAGAGGCCGGGTCTATGAACACTGAAGCTTTCTTT.

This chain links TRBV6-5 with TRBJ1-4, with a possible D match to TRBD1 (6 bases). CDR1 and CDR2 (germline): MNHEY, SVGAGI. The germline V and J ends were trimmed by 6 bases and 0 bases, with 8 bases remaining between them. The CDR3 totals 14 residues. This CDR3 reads CASSRTATNEKLFF. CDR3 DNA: TGTGCCAGCAGCCGGACAGCAACTAATGAAAAACTGTTTTTT.

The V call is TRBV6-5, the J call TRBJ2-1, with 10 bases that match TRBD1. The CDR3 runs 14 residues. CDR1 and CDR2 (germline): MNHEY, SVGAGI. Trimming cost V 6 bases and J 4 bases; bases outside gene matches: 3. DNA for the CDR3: TGTGCCAGCAGCCGGGACAGGGGTTACAATGAGCAGTTCTTC. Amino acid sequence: CASSRDRGYNEQFF.

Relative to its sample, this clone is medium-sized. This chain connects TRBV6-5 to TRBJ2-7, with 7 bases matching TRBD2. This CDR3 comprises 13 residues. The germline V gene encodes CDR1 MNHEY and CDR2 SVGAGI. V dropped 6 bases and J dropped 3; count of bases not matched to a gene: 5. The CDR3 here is CASRGGDNYEQYF. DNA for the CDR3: TGTGCCAGCAGGGGGGGGGATAACTACGAGCAGTACTTC.

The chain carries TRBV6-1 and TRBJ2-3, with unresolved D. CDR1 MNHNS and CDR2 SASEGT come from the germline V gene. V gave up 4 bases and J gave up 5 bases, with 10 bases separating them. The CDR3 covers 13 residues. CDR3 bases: TGTGCCAGCAGTGCCTACCCGGGAGATACGCAGTATTTT. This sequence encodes CASSAYPGDTQYF.

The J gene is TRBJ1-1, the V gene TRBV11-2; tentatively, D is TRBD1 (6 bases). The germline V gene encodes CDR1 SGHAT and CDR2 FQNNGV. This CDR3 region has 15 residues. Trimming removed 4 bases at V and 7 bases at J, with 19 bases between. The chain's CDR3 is CASSSGASRGFEAFF. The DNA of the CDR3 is TGTGCCAGCAGCTCAGGGGCCTCCCGGGGCTTTGAAGCTTTCTTT.

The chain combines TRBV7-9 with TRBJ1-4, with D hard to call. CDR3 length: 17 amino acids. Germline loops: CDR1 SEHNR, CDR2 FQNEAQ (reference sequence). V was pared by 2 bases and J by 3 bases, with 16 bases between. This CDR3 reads CASSLRPDSYSNEKLFF. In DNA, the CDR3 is TGTGCCAGCAGCTTAAGGCCAGACTCTTATTCTAATGAAAAACTGTTTTTT.